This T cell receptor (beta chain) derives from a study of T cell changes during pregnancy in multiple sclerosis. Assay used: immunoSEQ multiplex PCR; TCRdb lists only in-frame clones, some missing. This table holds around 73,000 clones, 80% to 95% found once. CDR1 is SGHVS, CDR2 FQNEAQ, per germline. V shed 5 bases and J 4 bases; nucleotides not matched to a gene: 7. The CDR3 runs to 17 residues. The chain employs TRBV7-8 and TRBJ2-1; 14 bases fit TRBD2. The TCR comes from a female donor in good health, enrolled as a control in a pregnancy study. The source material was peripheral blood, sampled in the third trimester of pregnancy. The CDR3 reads CASSTRLAGGLYNEQFF. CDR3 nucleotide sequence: TGTGCCAGCAGCACCCGACTAGCGGGGGGGTTGTACAATGAGCAGTTCTTC.